These 20 T cell receptor beta chains were sequenced from one sample in a study of radiation and T cells in renal cell carcinoma (dated by TCRdb to 2020 to 2022). The sample's time point, from its label and the paper: blood 4 weeks post-SBRT, at nephrectomy. Interpreted using the paper, the treatment or condition label stands for: 15 Gy SBRT to primary tumor, nephrectomy 4 weeks later. Library method: the immunoSEQ multiplex PCR assay. This is the immuneACCESS table as TCRdb keeps it, with only in-frame sequences that have V and J called. A part of the clones is gone; compared with another copy, unresolved V genes explain less than half, and the rest is unexplained. The sample table records some 150,000 clones; approximately 86% of these occur just once. In total, the top ten clones hold less than 20% of the sample. This specimen was blood, taken from a patient whose treatment included radiotherapy and nephrectomy. These receptors were collected from a woman aged 45-65 years with renal cell carcinoma.

The rearrangement links TRBV6-5 to TRBJ1-5; D might be TRBD1 (5 bases). Trimming shortened V by 5 bases and J by 3 bases, and 8 bases separated the two germline ends. Germline V gives CDR1 MNHEY, CDR2 SVGAGI. The CDR3 covers 13 residues. This CDR3 reads CASSGHVNQPQHF. The DNA of the CDR3 is TGTGCCAGCAGTGGACATGTCAATCAGCCCCAGCATTTT.

The rearrangement joins TRBV19 to TRBJ2-5; weak D call: TRBD1 (5 bases). This CDR3 comprises 14 residues. The germline CDR1 and CDR2 sequences are LNHDA and SQIVND (reference sequence). The germline V and J ends were trimmed by 6 bases and 7 bases, with 18 bases remaining between them. The CDR3 nucleotides read TGTGCCAGTAGCCCCAATGCCCACCAGGGGACCCAGTACTTC. Residues: CASSPNAHQGTQYF.

The V and J genes are TRBV9 and TRBJ2-7; 9 nucleotides match TRBD2. Trimming removed 0 bases from V and 0 bases from J; junction bases left unmatched: 1. The germline CDR1 and CDR2 sequences are SGDLS and YYNGEE. The CDR3 length is 15 residues. CDR3 DNA sequence: TGTGCCAGCAGCGTAGGACTAGCGGACTCCTACGAGCAGTACTTC. Translation gives CASSVGLADSYEQYF.

This rearrangement joins TRBV7-9 to TRBJ2-4; D gene unclear. V lost 1 base, J lost 6 bases, and 10 bases lay in between. This CDR3 comprises 14 residues. Germline V gene data show CDR1 as SEHNR and CDR2 as FQNEAQ (reference sequence). As DNA, the CDR3 is TGTGCCAGCAGCTTAGATACCGGTTTAAACATTCAGTACTTC. This encodes CASSLDTGLNIQYF. Supplemented by reference TRBV7-9 and TRBJ2-4, the full variable domain reads DTGVSQNPRHKITKRGQNVTFRCDPISEHNRLYWYRQTLGQGPEFLTYFQNEAQLEKSRLLSDRFSAERPKGSFSTLEIQRTEQGDSAMYLCASSLDTGLNIQYFGAGTRLSVL.

V gene TRBV6-5 combines with J gene TRBJ2-1; D is unresolved. The V and J ends lost 3 bases and 6 bases respectively, with 9 bases between them. The length of the CDR3 is 13 residues. Germline V gene sequence: CDR1 MNHEY, CDR2 SVGAGI. This CDR3 is CASSYGPTNEQFF. In DNA form, the CDR3 reads TGTGCCAGCAGTTATGGACCCACCAATGAGCAGTTCTTC.

The chain combines TRBV25-1 with TRBJ1-1, with a tentative D call TRBD1 (6 bases). The CDR3 has 13 residues. V lost 5 bases, J lost 4 bases, and 11 bases lay in between. Germline-derived CDR1 and CDR2 are MGHDK and SYGVNS. The CDR3 coding sequence is TGTGCCAGCAGTTCACAGGGAATCACTGAAGCTTTCTTT. It is translated as CASSSQGITEAFF.

The rearrangement uses TRBV5-5 and TRBJ2-7; no firm D call. Germline CDR1 is SGHKS and CDR2 is YYEKEE (reference sequence). V was clipped by 3 bases and J by 7 bases, with 11 bases between them. The CDR3 has 12 amino acids. Here the CDR3 DNA reads TGTGCCAGCAGCTCCTATGCTAGGGAGCAGTACTTC. It specifies CASSSYAREQYF.

The rearrangement joins TRBV2 to TRBJ2-3; D gene uncertain. Trimming left V 7 bases short and J 3 bases short, with 11 bases between. In germline, CDR1 is SNHLY, CDR2 FYNNEI. The CDR3 length is 13 residues. This CDR3 is CASNAPLTDTQYF. CDR3 in DNA: TGTGCCAGCAATGCCCCCCTGACAGATACGCAGTATTTT.

J is TRBJ1-1 and V is TRBV7-2, with D tentatively TRBD1 (5 bases). V gave up 4 bases and J gave up 0 bases, with 12 bases separating them. The CDR3 runs 15 residues. CDR1 is SGHTA, CDR2 FQGNSA, per germline. The chain's CDR3 is CASSSRPGLNTEAFF. The DNA for the CDR3 is TGTGCCAGCAGCTCCCGGCCAGGGTTGAACACTGAAGCTTTCTTT.

The rearrangement uses TRBV19 and TRBJ2-6, with 9 bases aligning to TRBD1. With V trimmed by 8 bases and J by 4 bases, 9 bases remained unmatched. The CDR3 sequence is 16 residues long. Germline lookup yields CDR1 LNHDA and CDR2 SQIVND (reference sequence). CDR3 coding DNA: TGTGCCAGTTCGCTGGGACAGGGTTCCGGGGCCAACGTCCTGACTTTC. Translated, it gives CASSLGQGSGANVLTF.

The CDR3 bases are TGCAGTGCCACGACAGGATCCGAGCAGTACTTC. Protein product: CSATTGSEQYF. This sequence joins TRBV20-1 and TRBJ2-7; TRBD1 might be the D (6 bases). V gave up 6 bases and J gave up 6 bases, with 12 bases separating them. In germline, CDR1 is DFQATT, CDR2 SNEGSKA (reference sequence). This CDR3 has 11 residues.

V usage is TRBV25-1 and J usage is TRBJ2-7; D may be TRBD1 (5 bases). The CDR3 is 15 amino acids. Germline V gene sequence: CDR1 MGHDK, CDR2 SYGVNS. V was clipped by 5 bases and J by 3 bases, with 17 bases between them. The CDR3 bases are TGTGCCAGCAGTAAGGGCGTGGGGCCACACTACGAGCAGTACTTC. The encoded protein is CASSKGVGPHYEQYF.

The rearrangement joins TRBV7-2 to TRBJ2-1; D is uncertain. Germline V gives CDR1 SGHTA, CDR2 FQGNSA. Trimming stripped 7 bases from V and 2 bases from J, with 12 bases between. The CDR3 totals 14 residues. The DNA of the CDR3 is TGTGCCAGCACCAGGCCTACTACCTACAATGAGCAGTTCTTC. This encodes CASTRPTTYNEQFF.

The J gene is TRBJ1-5, the V gene TRBV1; TRBD1 is taken as the D call from the table, unchecked against the DNA. TRBV1 is tagged as a pseudogene. The CDR3 is 15 amino acids. The CDR3 protein is CTSSQAGQAYQPQHF. DNA of the CDR3: TGCACCAGCAGCCAGGCGGGACAGGCCTATCAGCCCCAGCATTTT.

This clone was picked up one time. The chain joins TRBV19 to TRBJ1-1; D ambiguous. This CDR3 is built from 15 residues. Germline loops: CDR1 LNHDA, CDR2 SQIVND (reference sequence). The V gene lost 4 bases and the J gene lost 1 base, with 13 bases spanning the gap. The DNA for the CDR3 is TGTGCCAGTAGTAAGGTCCGCAGAGGGAACACTGAAGCTTTCTTT. Protein product: CASSKVRRGNTEAFF.

The chain uses TRBV9 and TRBJ2-1, with 8 bases that match TRBD2. This CDR3 has 16 residues. Germline V lookup: CDR1 SGDLS, CDR2 YYNGEE. With 4 bases clipped from V and 2 bases from J, the junction kept 8 bases outside the gene matches. CDR3 in amino acids: CASSPRPGLAYNEQFF. CDR3 DNA: TGTGCCAGCAGCCCCCGACCGGGACTAGCCTACAATGAGCAGTTCTTC.

This clone came up once. The rearrangement links TRBV7-8 to TRBJ2-5, with D possibly being TRBD2 (6 bases). This CDR3 comprises 14 residues. The germline CDR1 and CDR2 sequences are SGHVS and FQNEAQ. V was shortened by 1 base and J by 5 bases, with 11 bases between the two germline ends. The CDR3 DNA reads TGTGCCAGCAGCTTAGTCGGGAGTATCGAGACCCAGTACTTC. It codes for CASSLVGSIETQYF.

The chain employs TRBV9 and TRBJ2-1, with TRBD2 matching 13 bases. Germline-derived CDR1 and CDR2 are SGDLS and YYNGEE. The junction had 9 bases not matched to a gene; V was cut back by 0 bases and J by 6 bases. The CDR3 extends over 18 amino acids. The CDR3 here is CASSVATAGLAGFNEQFF. CDR3 bases: TGTGCCAGCAGCGTAGCTACGGCGGGACTAGCGGGATTCAATGAGCAGTTCTTC.

In its sample, this clone was seen once. The V and J genes are TRBV23-1 and TRBJ1-2, with D possibly being TRBD1 (6 bases). TRBV23-1 is recorded as an ORF, its role being uncertain. The CDR3 is made up of 13 amino acids. Trimming removed 7 bases from V and 8 bases from J, with 17 bases in between. CDR3 loop: CASKDWPTGGYTF. CDR3 DNA sequence: TGCGCCAGCAAAGATTGGCCGACAGGAGGCTACACCTTC.

This chain connects TRBV19 to TRBJ1-5; maybe TRBD1 (5 bases). This CDR3 has 13 residues. The V gene lost 7 bases and the J gene lost 9 bases, with 16 bases spanning the gap. Germline V gene data show CDR1 as LNHDA and CDR2 as SQIVND (reference sequence). DNA of the CDR3: TGTGCCAGTAACCTCGCGGGGGTTCGGCCCCAGCATTTT. As protein: CASNLAGVRPQHF.